This entry describes one T cell receptor beta chain. What it binds is unknown. Clones were sequenced by immunoSEQ multiplex PCR, and TCRdb holds only the in-frame ones, with some missing. The data show some 72,000 clones, roughly 81% seen once. This sample is part of a study of T cells in localized non-small cell lung cancer. Study-level findings and limits: Exceeding tumor, uninvolved adjacent lung had the highest T cell clonality. Sequencing was limited to one tumor region, leaving the possibility of heterogeneity open. Turning up in adjacent lung were a median approximately 60 of the top 100 tumor clones.

The CDR3 is made up of 17 amino acids. The germline gives CDR1 SNHLY, CDR2 FYNNEI. J lost 0 bases, V lost 3 bases, and 7 bases had no gene match. Sequenced material: peripheral blood, taken before any cancer treatment. The receptor's source is a man aged 35 to 70 with stage I lung adenocarcinoma. The V gene is TRBV2, the J gene TRBJ1-5, with TRBD1 identical over 8 bases. The CDR3, as DNA: TGTGCCAGCAGTGACGAGACAGGGGTCGTTAGCAATCAGCCCCAGCATTTT. Encoded protein: CASSDETGVVSNQPQHF.